The 26 T cell receptor beta chains reported below all come from one sample, sequenced in a study of blood T cells in healthy people across ages. The second PCR ran about 6 to 12 cycles with a sample-barcoded 5' primer and J-beta primers. TCRdb re-derived calls from the 5' RACE reads in MiXCR, one entry per CDR3 protein. The repertoire holds roughly 830,000 distinct CDR3 sequences, with approximately 65% as singletons. The sample consisted of blood. These receptor sequences come from a man aged 30 to 39 in good health.

This chain joins TRBV4-2 and TRBJ2-7; 7 nucleotides line up with TRBD1. The V segment lost 1 base and the J segment 0 bases; nucleotides outside the gene matches: 6. This CDR3 spans 16 amino acids. Germline V gene data show CDR1 as LGHNA and CDR2 as YNFKEQ. The CDR3 spells CASSQGEGGPSYEQYF. The CDR3 DNA follows: TGTGCCAGCAGCCAAGGGGAAGGGGGCCCCTCCTACGAGCAGTACTTC.

J is TRBJ1-4 and V is TRBV4-2; D unclear. Germline V CDR1 and CDR2: LGHNA, YNFKEQ. Trimming cost V 0 bases and J 7 bases, with 15 bases left between them. The CDR3 is 16 amino acids. The CDR3 here is CASSQDQEGWGEKLFF. The CDR3 coding sequence is TGTGCCAGCAGCCAAGATCAAGAGGGATGGGGTGAAAAACTGTTTTTT.

The chain employs TRBV4-2 and TRBJ1-2; 9 bases align to TRBD1. Per the germline V gene, CDR1 is LGHNA and CDR2 is YNFKEQ. V gave up 1 base and J gave up 2 bases; unmatched junction bases: 2. CDR3 length: 15 amino acids. The CDR3 is CASSQGDRGNYGYTF. The CDR3 DNA sequence: TGTGCCAGCAGCCAAGGTGACAGGGGGAACTATGGCTACACCTTC.

The chain employs TRBV20-1 and TRBJ1-1; D call uncertain. The length of the CDR3 is 11 residues. The germline CDR1 and CDR2 sequences are DFQATT and SNEGSKA (reference sequence). The V end was cut by 3 bases, the J end by 7 bases, with 9 bases between. The CDR3 here is CSASFDGEAFF. The CDR3 DNA reads TGCAGTGCTAGCTTCGACGGTGAAGCTTTCTTT.

This clonotype was found a few times. The chain is built from TRBV5-1 and TRBJ2-3; D is ambiguous. This CDR3 is 14 amino acids long. Germline V gene data show CDR1 as SGHRS and CDR2 as YFSETQ. V lost 0 bases to trimming and J lost 1 base, with 6 bases between them. The CDR3 here is CASSLGERTDTQYF. In DNA, the CDR3 is TGCGCCAGCAGCTTGGGAGAACGCACAGATACGCAGTATTTT.

This clonotype was seen a handful of times. This rearrangement joins TRBV20-1 to TRBJ1-5; D unclear. Germline V gene sequence: CDR1 DFQATT, CDR2 SNEGSKA (reference sequence). Between the trimmed V and J ends, which lost 3 bases and 0 bases, there was a span of 18 bases. This CDR3 comprises 17 residues. The CDR3: CSAREPRAPYSNQPQHF. The CDR3 nucleotides are TGCAGTGCTAGGGAGCCAAGGGCCCCTTATAGCAATCAGCCCCAGCATTTT.

The chain couples TRBV29-1 to TRBJ2-5; 12 positions match TRBD1. CDR3 length: 17 residues. With 0 bases clipped from V and 4 bases from J, the junction kept 9 bases outside the gene matches. Germline-derived CDR1 and CDR2 are SQVTM and ANQGSEA. The CDR3 is CSVEDLQGQGARETQYF. CDR3 coding DNA: TGCAGCGTTGAAGATCTTCAGGGACAGGGGGCGCGAGAGACCCAGTACTTC.

Note on this clonotype: A much larger clone is a single base away; this may be a read error. The chain recombines TRBV28 with TRBJ1-1; a possible D gene is TRBD1 (6 bases). Germline values: CDR1 MDHEN, CDR2 SYDVKM. The CDR3 covers 14 residues. V lost 6 bases and J 3 bases, leaving 14 bases between the germline ends. The CDR3 reads CASRDGGRDTEAFF. CDR3 nucleotide sequence: TGTGCCAGCAGGGATGGGGGGCGCGACACTGAAGCTTTCTTT.

This chain connects TRBV28 to TRBJ2-4, with 11 bases that match TRBD2. This CDR3 has 19 residues. The ends lost 4 bases at V and 1 base at J; junction bases unmatched: 12. Germline-derived CDR1 and CDR2 are MDHEN and SYDVKM. Here the CDR3 reads CASSSPLAGGPWAKNIQYF. CDR3 sequence (DNA): TGTGCCAGCAGTTCCCCGTTAGCGGGAGGGCCTTGGGCCAAAAACATTCAGTACTTC.

A single count supports this clonotype. The chain has TRBV29-1 and TRBJ2-5; TRBD1 matches at 10 bases. V lost 7 bases and J lost 4; bases outside the gene matches: 9. Germline CDR1 reads SQVTM; CDR2 reads ANQGSEA. This CDR3 has 14 residues. The CDR3 is CSGRDRGIAETQYF. CDR3 DNA sequence: TGCAGCGGGCGGGACAGGGGCATTGCAGAGACCCAGTACTTC.

The gene calls are TRBV7-2 and TRBJ1-6, with D possibly being TRBD1 (6 bases). CDR1 is SGHTA and CDR2 is FQGNSA in the germline V gene. V was clipped by 4 bases and J by 2 bases, with 12 bases between them. The CDR3 covers 16 residues. The CDR3 spells CASSSPQGTYNSPLHF. The DNA of the CDR3 is TGTGCCAGCAGCTCCCCACAGGGAACCTATAATTCACCCCTCCACTTT.

This clonotype was counted between two and nine times. The rearrangement uses TRBV18 and TRBJ2-3; 8 positions agree with TRBD1. Trimming took 6 bases from V and 6 from J; bases not matched to a gene: 2. The CDR3 totals 12 residues. CDR1 is KGHSH, CDR2 LQKENI, per germline. The CDR3 reads CASSRDRDTQYF. DNA of the CDR3: TGTGCCAGCTCTCGGGACAGGGATACGCAGTATTTT.

The gene calls are TRBV2 and TRBJ2-5, with a tentative D call TRBD2 (6 bases). The J call is doubtful: the DNA matches TRBJ2-7 better. Germline V gene sequence: CDR1 SNHLY, CDR2 FYNNEI. The CDR3 has 12 residues. For the CDR3, the DNA is TGTGCCAGCACCGTGGAGGGCTACGAGCAGTACTTC. Protein product: CASTVEGYEQYF.

V is TRBV9 and J is TRBJ2-1, with D tentatively TRBD2 (6 bases). The J call is in doubt because the DNA end fits TRBJ2-7 better. The CDR3 has 17 residues. CDR1 and CDR2 (germline): SGDLS, YYNGEE. The CDR3 loop is CASSGRLSGHSYNEQYF. CDR3 sequence (DNA): TGTGCCAGCAGCGGTCGACTTAGCGGACACTCCTACAATGAGCAGTACTTC.

This chain uses TRBV28 with TRBJ1-1; TRBD1 is a possible D gene (6 bases). Germline V gene data show CDR1 as MDHEN and CDR2 as SYDVKM. Trimming removed 8 bases from V and 11 bases from J, with 18 bases in between. This CDR3 region has 12 residues. The CDR3 DNA reads as TGTGCCAGCGGACCAGGGAGGGGGGCGGCTTTCTTT. Protein: CASGPGRGAAFF.

The V and J genes are TRBV27 and TRBJ2-7; 9 bases are a match to TRBD1. The CDR3 is 16 amino acids. CDR1 and CDR2 from the germline V gene are MNHEY and SMNVEV (reference sequence). Unmatched junction bases numbered 9, after V lost 1 base and J lost 5 bases. The CDR3 DNA reads as TGTGCCAGCAGTTTATTGGGACAGGGCCGGAGGGACGAGCAGTACTTC. Protein product: CASSLLGQGRRDEQYF.

This chain uses TRBV7-2 with TRBJ2-4; D is ambiguous. V lost 5 bases to trimming and J lost 0 bases, with 20 bases between them. CDR1 and CDR2 from the germline V gene are SGHTA and FQGNSA. The CDR3 is 18 residues long. DNA for the CDR3: TGTGCCAGCAGCCTACTCCAAAGGACCTCCTTAGCCAAAAACATTCAGTACTTC. It yields the protein CASSLLQRTSLAKNIQYF.

The rearrangement joins TRBV7-8 to TRBJ1-4; TRBD1 aligns across 8 bases. This CDR3 contains 14 residues. Trimming cost V 4 bases and J 7 bases; bases outside gene matches: 5. From germline, CDR1 is SGHVS and CDR2 FQNEAQ. The CDR3 coding sequence is TGTGCCAGCAGCTCTTTACAGGGGGTTGAAAAACTGTTTTTT. It encodes CASSSLQGVEKLFF. Full variable domain (missing parts from reference TRBV7-8 and TRBJ1-4): GAGVSQSPRYKVAKRGQDVALRCDPISGHVSLFWYQQALGQGPEFLTYFQNEAQLDKSGLPSDRFFAERPEGSVSTLKIQRTQQEDSAVYLCASSSLQGVEKLFFGSGTQLSVL.

The chain recombines TRBV2 with TRBJ2-5; possibly TRBD2 for D (6 bases). The CDR3 covers 14 residues. V lost 2 bases and J lost 4, with 11 bases in between. In germline, CDR1 is SNHLY, CDR2 FYNNEI. CDR3 residues: CASSERLVRETQYF. CDR3 sequence (DNA): TGTGCCAGCAGTGAAAGACTAGTTAGAGAGACCCAGTACTTC.

CDR3 residues: CASSLAPWGGYTF. The DNA for the CDR3 is TGTGCCAGCAGTTTAGCTCCGTGGGGTGGCTACACCTTC. The genes are TRBV12-3 or TRBV12-4 and TRBJ1-2; no firm D call. The CDR3 runs 13 residues. V lost 0 bases, J lost 7 bases, and 9 bases lay in between.

The CDR3 loop reads CSVVLGEAFF. DNA for the CDR3: TGCAGCGTTGTACTAGGTGAAGCTTTCTTT. This chain links TRBV29-1 with TRBJ1-1, with unresolved D. From germline, CDR1 is SQVTM and CDR2 ANQGSEA. The CDR3 totals 10 residues. The ends were cut back, 4 bases at V and 7 bases at J, with 7 bases in the middle.

This clonotype has more than one count but fewer than ten. An end of the junction does not agree with germline; a read error may underlie this. The chain employs TRBV7-2 and TRBJ2-1; 13 bases fit TRBD2. The CDR3 length is 19 residues. CDR1 SGHTA and CDR2 FQGNSA come from the germline V gene. CDR3 in amino acids: CASSLDPRLAGGPNNEQFF. CDR3 coding DNA: TGTGCCAGTAGCTTAGACCCCAGACTAGCGGGGGGACCTAACAATGAGCAGTTCTTC.

This clonotype has just a few counts. The chain joins TRBV30 to TRBJ1-2; TRBD1 matches 10 bases. CDR3 length: 13 residues. The trim removed 5 bases at V and 6 bases at J, leaving 6 bases unmatched. Germline-derived CDR1 and CDR2 are GTSNPN and SVGIG (reference sequence). CDR3 region: CAWGGQGVHGYTF. The CDR3 DNA reads TGTGCCTGGGGCGGACAGGGGGTCCATGGCTACACCTTC.

This rearrangement joins TRBV29-1 to TRBJ1-1; TRBD1 agrees at 8 bases. The CDR3 covers 13 residues. Per germline, CDR1 SQVTM and CDR2 ANQGSEA. V lost 7 bases and J lost 1; bases outside the gene matches: 5. The CDR3 spells CSAHRGGNTEAFF. The CDR3 DNA reads as TGCAGCGCACACAGGGGGGGGAACACTGAAGCTTTCTTT. Full variable domain (remainder filled in from reference TRBV29-1 and TRBJ1-1): SAVISQKPSRDICQRGTSLTIQCQVDSQVTMMFWYRQQPGQSLTLIATANQGSEATYESGFVIDKFPISRPNLTFSTLTVSNMSPEDSSIYLCSAHRGGNTEAFFGQGTRLTVV.

This clonotype has more than one count but fewer than ten. The genes are TRBV29-1 and TRBJ2-7, with 7 bases fitting TRBD1. The CDR3 is 13 residues long. Germline V gene sequence: CDR1 SQVTM, CDR2 ANQGSEA. V was pared by 6 bases and J by 3 bases, with 8 bases of the junction left unmatched. The CDR3 loop reads CSVVTGDHYEQYF. CDR3 coding DNA: TGCAGCGTCGTTACAGGGGACCACTACGAGCAGTACTTC.

The table lists this clonotype with a count of one. The chain is built from TRBV5-1 and TRBJ2-3; D is undetermined. Germline CDR1 is SGHRS and CDR2 is YFSETQ. The CDR3 spans 16 residues. Between the trimmed V and J ends, which lost 0 bases and 0 bases, there was a span of 11 bases. The CDR3 sequence: CASSLVTRQSTDTQYF. The DNA for the CDR3 is TGCGCCAGCAGCTTGGTAACCCGGCAGAGCACAGATACGCAGTATTTT.